This record looks at one T cell receptor (beta chain) sequence and its context. Its specificity is unknown. Profiled with immunoSEQ multiplex PCR; TCRdb holds only in-frame clones, not every one. The sample holds about 45,000 clones, around 89% seen once. The sample comes from a study of OX40 agonist ivuxolimab in advanced cancers. Broader study findings: Clonal expansion was among the lowest in partial responders at 0.1-3.0 mg/kg, especially CD8+.

Material: CD4+ or CD8+ T cells sorted from blood, obtained in a trial of the OX40 agonist ivuxolimab. This TCR was recovered from an adult with an advanced solid tumor such as melanoma, head and neck, liver or kidney cancer.

The CDR3: CASSLDMETQYF. The CDR3 DNA is TGTGCCAGCAGCTTAGATATGGAGACCCAGTACTTC. V gene TRBV11-3 combines with J gene TRBJ2-5, with D unresolved. The CDR3 has 12 amino acids. Trimming took 0 bases from V and 5 from J, leaving 4 bases between them. Per germline, CDR1 SGHNT and CDR2 YENEEA.